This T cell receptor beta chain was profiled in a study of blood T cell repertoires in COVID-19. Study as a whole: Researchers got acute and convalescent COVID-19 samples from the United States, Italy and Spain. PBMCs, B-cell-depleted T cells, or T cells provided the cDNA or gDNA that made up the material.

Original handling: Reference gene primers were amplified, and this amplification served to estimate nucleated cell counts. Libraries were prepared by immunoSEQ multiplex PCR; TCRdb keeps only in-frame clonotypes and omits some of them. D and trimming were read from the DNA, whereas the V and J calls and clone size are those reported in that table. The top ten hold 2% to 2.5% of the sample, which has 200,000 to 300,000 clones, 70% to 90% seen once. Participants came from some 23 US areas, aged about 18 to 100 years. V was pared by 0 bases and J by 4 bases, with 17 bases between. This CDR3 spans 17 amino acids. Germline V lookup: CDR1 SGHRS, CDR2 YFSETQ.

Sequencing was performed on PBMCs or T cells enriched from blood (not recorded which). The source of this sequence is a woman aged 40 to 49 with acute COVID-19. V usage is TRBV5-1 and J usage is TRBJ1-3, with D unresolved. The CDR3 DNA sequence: TGCGCCAGCAGCTTGGCGGTCGCTGCTTTTGCCGGAAACACCATATATTTT. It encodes CASSLAVAAFAGNTIYF.